The present T cell receptor (beta chain) was sequenced within a study of blood T cell repertoires in COVID-19. In the study overall: COVID-19 samples from acute and convalescent phases originated in the United States, Italy and Spain.

As concerns this clone: The same CDR3 arises from other DNA sequences in this sample as well.

Sequencing was performed with immunoSEQ multiplex PCR; in TCRdb, only in-frame clones are kept and a portion is missing. The table includes approximately 200,000 clones, roughly nine tenths detected once. Per the germline V gene, CDR1 is KGHDR and CDR2 is SFDVKD. J gave up 2 bases and V 3 bases, and 3 bases lay outside the gene matches. CDR3 length equals 16 residues. The sequencing input was peripheral blood. This chain links TRBV24-1 with TRBJ2-2; 9 bases fit TRBD1. This clonotype was sampled from a man aged 70 or older with active or convalescent COVID-19. CDR3 nucleotide sequence: TGTGCCACCAGTGATCCGGGACAGGGTAACACCGGGGAGCTGTTTTTT. Its translation: CATSDPGQGNTGELFF.